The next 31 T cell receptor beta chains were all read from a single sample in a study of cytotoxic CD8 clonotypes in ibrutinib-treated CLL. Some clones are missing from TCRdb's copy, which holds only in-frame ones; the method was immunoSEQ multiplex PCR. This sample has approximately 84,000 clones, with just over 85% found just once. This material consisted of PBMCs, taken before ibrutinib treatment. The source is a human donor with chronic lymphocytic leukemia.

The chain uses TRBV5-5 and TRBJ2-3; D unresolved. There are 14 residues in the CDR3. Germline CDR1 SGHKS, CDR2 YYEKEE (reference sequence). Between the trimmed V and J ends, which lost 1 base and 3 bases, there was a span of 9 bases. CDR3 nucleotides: TGTGCCAGCAGCTTGCTTCTAGGTACAGATACGCAGTATTTT. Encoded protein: CASSLLLGTDTQYF. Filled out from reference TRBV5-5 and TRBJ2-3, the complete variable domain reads DAGVTQSPTHLIKTRGQQVTLRCSPISGHKSVSWYQQVLGQGPQFIFQYYEKEERGRGNFPDRFSARQFPNYSSELNVNALLLGDSALYLCASSLLLGTDTQYFGPGTRLTVL.

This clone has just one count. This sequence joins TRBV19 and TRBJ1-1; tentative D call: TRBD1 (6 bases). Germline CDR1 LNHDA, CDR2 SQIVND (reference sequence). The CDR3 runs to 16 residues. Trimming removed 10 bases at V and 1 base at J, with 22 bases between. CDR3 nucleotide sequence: TGTGCCACGGACAGAGCAAAGGGATATGGGAACACTGAAGCTTTCTTT. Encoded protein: CATDRAKGYGNTEAFF.

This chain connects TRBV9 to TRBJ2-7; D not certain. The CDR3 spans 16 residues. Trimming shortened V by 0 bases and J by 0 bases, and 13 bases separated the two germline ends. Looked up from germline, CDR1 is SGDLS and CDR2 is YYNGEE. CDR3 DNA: TGTGCCAGCAGCGTAGACCCGTCCCAGGTCTCCTACGAGCAGTACTTC. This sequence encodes CASSVDPSQVSYEQYF.

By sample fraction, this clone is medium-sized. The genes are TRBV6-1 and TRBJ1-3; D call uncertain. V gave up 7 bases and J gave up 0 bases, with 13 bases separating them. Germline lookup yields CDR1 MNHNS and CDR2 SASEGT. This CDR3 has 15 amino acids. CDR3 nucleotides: TGTGCCAGCAAGTTGGACTCCTACTCTGGAAACACCATATATTTT. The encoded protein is CASKLDSYSGNTIYF.

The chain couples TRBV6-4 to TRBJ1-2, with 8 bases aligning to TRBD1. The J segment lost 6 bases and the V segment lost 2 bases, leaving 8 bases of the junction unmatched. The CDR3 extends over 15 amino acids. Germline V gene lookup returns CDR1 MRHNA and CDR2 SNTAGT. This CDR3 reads CASSDTIQGVDGYTF. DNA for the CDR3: TGTGCCAGCAGTGACACAATACAGGGGGTAGATGGCTACACCTTC.

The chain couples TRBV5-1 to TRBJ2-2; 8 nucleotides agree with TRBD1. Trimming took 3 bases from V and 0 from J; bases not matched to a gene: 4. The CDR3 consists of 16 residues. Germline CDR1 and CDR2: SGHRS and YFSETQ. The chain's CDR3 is CASSWGDRSNTGELFF. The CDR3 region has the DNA TGCGCCAGCAGCTGGGGGGACAGGTCGAACACCGGGGAGCTGTTTTTT. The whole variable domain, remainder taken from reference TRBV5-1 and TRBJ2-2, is KAGVTQTPRYLIKTRGQQVTLSCSPISGHRSVSWYQQTPGQGLQFLFEYFSETQRNKGNFPGRFSGRQFSNSRSEMNVSTLELGDSALYLCASSWGDRSNTGELFFGEGSRLTVL.

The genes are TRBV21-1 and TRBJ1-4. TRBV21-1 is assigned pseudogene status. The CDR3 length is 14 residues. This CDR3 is CASTAPTENEKLFF. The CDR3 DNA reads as TGTGCCAGCACCGCGCCGACGGAAAATGAAAAACTGTTTTTT.

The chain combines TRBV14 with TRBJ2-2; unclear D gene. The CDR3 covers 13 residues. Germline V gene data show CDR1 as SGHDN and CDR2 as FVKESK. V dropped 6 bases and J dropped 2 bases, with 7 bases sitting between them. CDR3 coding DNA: TGTGCCAGCAGGCCGGCTAACACCGGGGAGCTGTTTTTT. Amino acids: CASRPANTGELFF.

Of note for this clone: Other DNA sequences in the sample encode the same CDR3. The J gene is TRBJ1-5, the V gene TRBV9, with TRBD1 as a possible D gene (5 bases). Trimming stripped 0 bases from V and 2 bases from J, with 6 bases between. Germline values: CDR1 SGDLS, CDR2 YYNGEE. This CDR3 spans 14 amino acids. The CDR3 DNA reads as TGTGCCAGCAGCGTAGGAGGGGGCAATCAGCCCCAGCATTTT. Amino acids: CASSVGGGNQPQHF.

CDR3 residues: CASSRNPRTNYNEQFF. In DNA form, the CDR3 reads TGTGCCAGCAGCCGGAACCCCCGGACTAACTACAATGAGCAGTTCTTC. V gene TRBV7-2 combines with J gene TRBJ2-1; D possibly corresponds to TRBD2 (6 bases). CDR3 length: 16 residues. Between the trimmed V and J ends, which lost 5 bases and 3 bases, there was a span of 17 bases. Per the germline V gene, CDR1 is SGHTA and CDR2 is FQGNSA.

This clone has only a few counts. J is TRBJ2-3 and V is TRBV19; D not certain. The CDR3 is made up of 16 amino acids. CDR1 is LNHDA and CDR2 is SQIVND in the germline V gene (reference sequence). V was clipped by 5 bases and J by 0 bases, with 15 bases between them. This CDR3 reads CASSPGLFRSTDTQYF. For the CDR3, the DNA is TGTGCCAGTAGTCCCGGTTTATTTAGGAGCACAGATACGCAGTATTTT.

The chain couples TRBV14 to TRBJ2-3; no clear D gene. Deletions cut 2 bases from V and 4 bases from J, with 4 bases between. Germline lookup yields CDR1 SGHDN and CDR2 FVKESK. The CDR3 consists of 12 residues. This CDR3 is CASSQRADTQYF. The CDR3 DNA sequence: TGTGCCAGCAGCCAAAGGGCAGATACGCAGTATTTT.

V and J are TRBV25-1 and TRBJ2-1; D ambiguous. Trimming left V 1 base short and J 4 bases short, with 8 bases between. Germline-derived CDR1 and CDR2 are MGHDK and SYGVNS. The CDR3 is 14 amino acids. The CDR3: CASSELESYNEQFF. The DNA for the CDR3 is TGTGCCAGCAGTGAATTGGAGTCTTACAATGAGCAGTTCTTC.

This CDR3 is CASSQDTGYGYTF. CDR3 DNA: TGTGCCAGCAGCCAAGACACGGGGTATGGCTACACCTTC. The V gene is TRBV11-2, the J gene TRBJ1-2; D is unresolved. This CDR3 comprises 13 residues. The V gene lost 5 bases and the J gene lost 5 bases, with 12 bases spanning the gap. The germline CDR1 and CDR2 sequences are SGHAT and FQNNGV.

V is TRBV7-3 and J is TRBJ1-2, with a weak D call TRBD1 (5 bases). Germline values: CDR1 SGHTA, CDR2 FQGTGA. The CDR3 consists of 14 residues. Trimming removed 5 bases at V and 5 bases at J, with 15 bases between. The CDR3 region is CASSPGTDTYGYTF. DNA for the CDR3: TGTGCCAGCAGCCCCGGGACGGATACTTATGGCTACACCTTC. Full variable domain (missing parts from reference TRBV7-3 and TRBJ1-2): GAGVSQTPSNKVTEKGKYVELRCDPISGHTALYWYRQSLGQGPEFLIYFQGTGAADDSGLPNDRFFAVRPEGSVSTLKIQRTERGDSAVYLCASSPGTDTYGYTFGSGTRLTVV.

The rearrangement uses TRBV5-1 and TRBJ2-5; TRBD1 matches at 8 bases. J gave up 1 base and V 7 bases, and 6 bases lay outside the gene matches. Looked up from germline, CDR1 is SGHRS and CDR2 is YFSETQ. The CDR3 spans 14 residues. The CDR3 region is CASCTGGIQETQYF. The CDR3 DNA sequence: TGCGCCAGCTGTACAGGGGGTATCCAAGAGACCCAGTACTTC.

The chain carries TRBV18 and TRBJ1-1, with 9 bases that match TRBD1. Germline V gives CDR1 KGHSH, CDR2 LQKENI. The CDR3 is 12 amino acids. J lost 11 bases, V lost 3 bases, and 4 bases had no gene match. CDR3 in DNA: TGTGCCAGCTCACCTGGACAGGGGTGGGCTTTCTTT. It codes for CASSPGQGWAFF.

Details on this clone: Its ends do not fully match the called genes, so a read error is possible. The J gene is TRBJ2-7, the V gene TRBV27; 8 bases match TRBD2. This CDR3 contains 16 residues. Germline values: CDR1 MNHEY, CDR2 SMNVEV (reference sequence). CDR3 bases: TGTGCCAGCAGCCGAGGTTTGAGCGGGAGTTTGTACGGGCAGTACTTC. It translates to CASSRGLSGSLYGQYF.

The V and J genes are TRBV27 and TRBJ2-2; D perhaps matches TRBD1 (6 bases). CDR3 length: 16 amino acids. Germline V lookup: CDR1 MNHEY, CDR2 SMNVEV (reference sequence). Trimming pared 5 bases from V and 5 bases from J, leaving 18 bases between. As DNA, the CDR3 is TGTGCCAGCAGTCCATCTGTACAGGGTGGGACCGGGGAGCTGTTTTTT. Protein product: CASSPSVQGGTGELFF.

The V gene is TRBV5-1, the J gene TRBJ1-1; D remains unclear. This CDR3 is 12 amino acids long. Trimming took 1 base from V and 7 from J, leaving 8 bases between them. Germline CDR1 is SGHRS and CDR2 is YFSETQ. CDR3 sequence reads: CASSLPGSEAFF. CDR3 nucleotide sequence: TGCGCCAGCAGCTTGCCGGGCAGTGAAGCTTTCTTT.

The CDR3 loop reads CASSQQTGRNEQFF. CDR3 coding DNA: TGCGCCAGCAGCCAACAAACAGGGCGCAATGAGCAGTTCTTC. This chain connects TRBV4-3 to TRBJ2-1, with TRBD1 as a possible D gene (6 bases). Trimming shortened V by 2 bases and J by 6 bases, and 11 bases separated the two germline ends. Looked up from germline, CDR1 is LGHNA and CDR2 is YSLEER. This CDR3 is built from 14 residues.

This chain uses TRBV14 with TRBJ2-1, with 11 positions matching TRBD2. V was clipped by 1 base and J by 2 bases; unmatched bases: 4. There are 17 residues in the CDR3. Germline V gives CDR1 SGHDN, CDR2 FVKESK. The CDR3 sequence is CASSQAATSGTYNEQFF. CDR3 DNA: TGTGCCAGCAGCCAAGCGGCGACTAGCGGGACCTACAATGAGCAGTTCTTC.

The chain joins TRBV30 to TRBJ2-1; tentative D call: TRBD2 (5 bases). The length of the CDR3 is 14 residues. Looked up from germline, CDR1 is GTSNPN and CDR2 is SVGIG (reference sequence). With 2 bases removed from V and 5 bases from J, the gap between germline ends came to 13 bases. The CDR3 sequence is CAWSPGETHNEQFF. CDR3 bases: TGTGCCTGGAGTCCTGGGGAGACTCACAATGAGCAGTTCTTC.

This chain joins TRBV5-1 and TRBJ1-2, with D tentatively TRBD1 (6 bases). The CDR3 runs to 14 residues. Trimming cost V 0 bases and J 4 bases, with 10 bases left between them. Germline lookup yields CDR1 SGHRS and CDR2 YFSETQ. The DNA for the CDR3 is TGCGCCAGCAGCTTGGAACGGGGGCCCTATGGCTACACCTTC. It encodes CASSLERGPYGYTF. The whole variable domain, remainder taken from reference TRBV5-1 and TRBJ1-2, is KAGVTQTPRYLIKTRGQQVTLSCSPISGHRSVSWYQQTPGQGLQFLFEYFSETQRNKGNFPGRFSGRQFSNSRSEMNVSTLELGDSALYLCASSLERGPYGYTFGSGTRLTVV.

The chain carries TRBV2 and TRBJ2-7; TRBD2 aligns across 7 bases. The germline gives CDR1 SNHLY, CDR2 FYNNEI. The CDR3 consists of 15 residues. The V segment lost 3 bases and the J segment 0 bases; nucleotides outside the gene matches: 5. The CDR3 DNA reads TGTGCCAGCAGTGAGGCGGTAGCGGGCTCCTACGAGCAGTACTTC. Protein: CASSEAVAGSYEQYF. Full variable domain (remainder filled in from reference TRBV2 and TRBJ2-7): EPEVTQTPSHQVTQMGQEVILRCVPISNHLYFYWYRQILGQKVEFLVSFYNNEISEKSEIFDDQFSVERPDGSNFTLKIRSTKLEDSAMYFCASSEAVAGSYEQYFGPGTRLTVT.

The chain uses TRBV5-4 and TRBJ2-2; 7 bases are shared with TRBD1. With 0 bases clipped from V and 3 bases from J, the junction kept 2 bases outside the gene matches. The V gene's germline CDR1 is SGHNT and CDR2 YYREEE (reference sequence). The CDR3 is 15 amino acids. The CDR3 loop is CASSLEGAYTGELFF. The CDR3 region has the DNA TGTGCCAGCAGCTTGGAGGGGGCATACACCGGGGAGCTGTTTTTT.

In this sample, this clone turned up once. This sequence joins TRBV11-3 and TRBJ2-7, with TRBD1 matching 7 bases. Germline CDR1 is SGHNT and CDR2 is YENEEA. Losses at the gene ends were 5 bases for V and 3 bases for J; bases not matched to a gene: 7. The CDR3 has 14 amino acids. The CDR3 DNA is TGTGCCAGCAGCCCCGGACAGGCAAGCTACGAGCAGTACTTC. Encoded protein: CASSPGQASYEQYF.

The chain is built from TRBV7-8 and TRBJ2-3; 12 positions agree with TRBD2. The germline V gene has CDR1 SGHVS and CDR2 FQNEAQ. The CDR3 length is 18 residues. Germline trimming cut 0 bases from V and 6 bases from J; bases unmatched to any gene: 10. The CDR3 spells CASSLANRLAGAPDTQYF. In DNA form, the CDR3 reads TGTGCCAGCAGCTTAGCGAATCGACTAGCGGGAGCCCCGGATACGCAGTATTTT.

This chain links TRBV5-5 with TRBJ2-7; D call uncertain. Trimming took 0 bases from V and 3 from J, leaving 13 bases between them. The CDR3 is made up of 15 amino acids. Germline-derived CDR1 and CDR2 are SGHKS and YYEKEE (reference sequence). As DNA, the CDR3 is TGTGCCAGCAGCTTGGATCCAGGTGGGGACTACGAGCAGTACTTC. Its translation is CASSLDPGGDYEQYF. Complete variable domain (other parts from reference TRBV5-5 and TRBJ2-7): DAGVTQSPTHLIKTRGQQVTLRCSPISGHKSVSWYQQVLGQGPQFIFQYYEKEERGRGNFPDRFSARQFPNYSSELNVNALLLGDSALYLCASSLDPGGDYEQYFGPGTRLTVT.

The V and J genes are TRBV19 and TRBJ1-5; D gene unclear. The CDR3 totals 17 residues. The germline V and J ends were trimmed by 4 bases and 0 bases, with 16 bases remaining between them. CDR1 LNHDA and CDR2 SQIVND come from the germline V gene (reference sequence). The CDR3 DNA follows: TGTGCCAGTAGTAACGAAATTAAAGGCTATAGCAATCAGCCCCAGCATTTT. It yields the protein CASSNEIKGYSNQPQHF.

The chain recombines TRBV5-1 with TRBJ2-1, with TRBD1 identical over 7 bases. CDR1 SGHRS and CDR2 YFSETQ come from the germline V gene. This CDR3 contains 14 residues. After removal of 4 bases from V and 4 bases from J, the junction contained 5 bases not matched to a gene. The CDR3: CASSTGQLYNEQFF. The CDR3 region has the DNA TGCGCCAGCAGCACGGGACAGTTATACAATGAGCAGTTCTTC.